A selection of T cell receptor beta chains follows, all from one sample in a study of T cell repertoires in ileal Crohn's disease. Repertoires were generated with immunoSEQ multiplex PCR, while TCRdb's copy carries only in-frame clones and drops some. Of around 7,300 clones in the sample, roughly 72% were seen once. What was sequenced was ileal tissue. These receptors came from an adult with Crohn's disease. CDR3s include the opening cysteine and the closing phenylalanine or tryptophan. Fields, in order: V gene, D gene, clone size, J gene, CDR3 protein, CDR3 DNA. The D gene is left open where the match is weak. A clone size is listed for some rows: how often the clone was seen (once, few, many), or a class if it is expanded.

v_call: TRBV11-2
d_call: -
clone_size: -
j_call: TRBJ1-2
cdr3_aa: CASSQQGYYGYTF
cdr3_nt: TGTGCCAGCAGTCAACAGGGATACTATGGCTACACCTTC

v_call: TRBV2
d_call: TRBD1
clone_size: few
j_call: TRBJ2-7
cdr3_aa: CASSTGTGVFPTSYEQYF
cdr3_nt: TGTGCCAGCAGTACCGGGACAGGGGTATTCCCAACCTCCTACGAGCAGTACTTC

v_call: TRBV6-1
d_call: TRBD1
clone_size: -
j_call: TRBJ2-7
cdr3_aa: CASGRDREYEQYF
cdr3_nt: TGTGCCAGCGGACGGGACAGGGAATACGAGCAGTACTTC

v_call: TRBV28
d_call: -
clone_size: -
j_call: TRBJ1-2
cdr3_aa: CASSSSGGLWGYTF
cdr3_nt: TGTGCCAGCAGTTCCTCGGGGGGCCTCTGGGGCTACACCTTC

v_call: TRBV30
d_call: -
clone_size: -
j_call: TRBJ1-1
cdr3_aa: CAWNPSAVGNTEAFF
cdr3_nt: TGTGCCTGGAACCCCTCAGCGGTTGGGAACACTGAAGCTTTCTTT

v_call: TRBV19
d_call: -
clone_size: -
j_call: TRBJ1-5
cdr3_aa: CASSTRDNKQPQHF
cdr3_nt: TGTGCCAGTAGTACCCGGGACAATAAACAGCCCCAGCATTTT

v_call: TRBV4-1
d_call: TRBD1
clone_size: -
j_call: TRBJ2-3
cdr3_aa: CASSRFIRDSKDTQYF
cdr3_nt: TGCGCCAGCAGCCGCTTCATCCGGGACAGCAAAGATACGCAGTATTTT

v_call: TRBV5-1
d_call: -
clone_size: -
j_call: TRBJ2-7
cdr3_aa: CASSSGWGGASYEQYF
cdr3_nt: TGCGCCAGCAGCTCCGGGTGGGGGGGGGCTTCCTACGAGCAGTACTTC

v_call: TRBV4-2
d_call: TRBD2
clone_size: -
j_call: TRBJ2-1
cdr3_aa: CASSQFVGTSGYNEQFF
cdr3_nt: TGTGCCAGCAGCCAATTCGTCGGGACTAGCGGTTACAATGAGCAGTTCTTC

v_call: TRBV2
d_call: -
clone_size: -
j_call: TRBJ2-7
cdr3_aa: CASSETGLSSYEQYF
cdr3_nt: TGTGCCAGCAGCGAGACAGGTCTGAGCTCCTACGAGCAGTACTTC

v_call: TRBV7-9
d_call: TRBD2
clone_size: -
j_call: TRBJ2-3
cdr3_aa: CASSLRTSGVMGDTQYF
cdr3_nt: TGTGCCAGCAGCCTACGGACTAGCGGGGTGATGGGAGATACGCAGTATTTT

v_call: TRBV2
d_call: -
clone_size: -
j_call: TRBJ2-1
cdr3_aa: CASSLRQGNEQFF
cdr3_nt: TGTGCCAGCAGCCTACGGCAGGGTAATGAGCAGTTCTTC

v_call: TRBV5-4
d_call: -
clone_size: few
j_call: TRBJ1-1
cdr3_aa: CASSPDGVWGNTEAFF
cdr3_nt: TGTGCCAGCAGTCCGGACGGGGTTTGGGGGAACACTGAAGCTTTCTTT

v_call: TRBV6-5
d_call: -
clone_size: -
j_call: TRBJ2-7
cdr3_aa: CASSVRGTYEQYF
cdr3_nt: TGTGCCAGCAGTGTCCGGGGTACCTACGAGCAGTACTTC

v_call: TRBV5-8
d_call: TRBD1
clone_size: -
j_call: TRBJ1-2
cdr3_aa: CASSRGMGQAALYGYTF
cdr3_nt: TGTGCCAGCAGCCGAGGGATGGGACAGGCAGCCCTCTATGGCTACACCTTC

v_call: TRBV19
d_call: -
clone_size: -
j_call: TRBJ1-5
cdr3_aa: CASSIKGQSPQPQHF
cdr3_nt: TGTGCCAGTAGTATTAAGGGGCAGTCCCCCCAGCCCCAGCATTTT

v_call: TRBV4-2
d_call: TRBD1
clone_size: -
j_call: TRBJ1-1
cdr3_aa: CASKQNRDRGEAFF
cdr3_nt: TGTGCCAGCAAGCAGAACCGGGACAGGGGGGAAGCTTTCTTT

v_call: TRBV30
d_call: TRBD1
clone_size: -
j_call: TRBJ1-6
cdr3_aa: CAWSVGGQGRGPDSPLHF
cdr3_nt: TGTGCCTGGAGTGTAGGAGGACAGGGAAGGGGTCCGGATTCACCCCTCCACTTT

v_call: TRBV7-2
d_call: TRBD1
clone_size: -
j_call: TRBJ1-3
cdr3_aa: CASSRVGTGGAGNTIYF
cdr3_nt: TGTGCCAGCAGCCGGGTAGGGACAGGGGGTGCTGGAAACACCATATATTTT

v_call: TRBV18
d_call: TRBD1
clone_size: -
j_call: TRBJ2-7
cdr3_aa: CASSHFQGAAGEQYF
cdr3_nt: TGTGCCAGCTCACACTTTCAGGGGGCCGCGGGCGAGCAGTACTTC

v_call: TRBV6-6
d_call: TRBD1
clone_size: once
j_call: TRBJ1-2
cdr3_aa: CASTGTGDYGYTF
cdr3_nt: TGTGCCAGCACCGGGACAGGGGACTATGGCTACACCTTC

v_call: TRBV6-5
d_call: -
clone_size: few
j_call: TRBJ2-5
cdr3_aa: CASKRGQETQYF
cdr3_nt: TGTGCCAGCAAAAGGGGCCAAGAGACCCAGTACTTC

v_call: TRBV14
d_call: -
clone_size: -
j_call: TRBJ2-1
cdr3_aa: CASSQAAGAGNEQFF
cdr3_nt: TGTGCCAGCAGCCAAGCTGCGGGGGCGGGGAATGAGCAGTTCTTC